This TCR beta chain was identified during a study of blood T cells in healthy people across ages. J was trimmed by 4 bases and V by 4 bases; bases with no gene match: 13. CDR3 size: 17 residues. Germline-derived CDR1 and CDR2 are MGHRA and YSYEKL. Every donor contributed ten milliliters of peripheral blood by blood draw. A second PCR, run for about 6 to 11 cycles, used a sample-barcoded 5' primer plus a J-beta primer mix. Each CDR3 protein is one row after TCRdb ran MiXCR on the 5' RACE reads. The table records approximately 670,000 distinct CDR3 sequences, 40% to 45% of them present only once. Study outcomes and limitations: Naive T cell percentage showed a strong correlation with TCR beta diversity. Since the PBMCs were unsorted, naive and antigen-experienced cells could not be conclusively compared. Underestimates were what the diversity estimates from one million T cells were considered to be.

A note on this clonotype: Its target is unknown.

The chain joins TRBV4-1 to TRBJ2-3; TRBD2 agrees at 8 bases. Sequencing was done on a sample of blood. The sequence derives from an elderly man in good health. The CDR3 protein is CASSPRGAGGGADTQYF. The CDR3 DNA sequence: TGCGCCAGCAGCCCTCGGGGGGCGGGAGGTGGCGCAGATACGCAGTATTTT.